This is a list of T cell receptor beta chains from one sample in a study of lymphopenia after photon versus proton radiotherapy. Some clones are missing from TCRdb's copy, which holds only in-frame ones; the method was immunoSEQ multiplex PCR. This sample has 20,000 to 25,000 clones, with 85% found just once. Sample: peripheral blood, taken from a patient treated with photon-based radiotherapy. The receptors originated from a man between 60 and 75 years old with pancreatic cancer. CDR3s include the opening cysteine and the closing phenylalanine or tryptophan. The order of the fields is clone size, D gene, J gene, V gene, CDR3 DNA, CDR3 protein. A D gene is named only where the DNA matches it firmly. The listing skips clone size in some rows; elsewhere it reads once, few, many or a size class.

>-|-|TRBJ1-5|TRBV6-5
TGTGCCAGCAGTCCGTATTGGGGAGGGAATCAGCCCCAGCATTTT
CASSPYWGGNQPQHF
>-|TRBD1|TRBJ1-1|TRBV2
TGTGCCAGCAGAGACAGGGCCGGCACCCAAGCTTTCTTT
CASRDRAGTQAFF
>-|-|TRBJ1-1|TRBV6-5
TGTGCCAGCAGTGTCCCCAGTGGAAGAGCTTTCTTT
CASSVPSGRAFF
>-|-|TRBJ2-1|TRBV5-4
TGTGCCAGCAGCAACAGGGATGGTAGGGGGCAGTTCTTC
CASSNRDGRGQFF
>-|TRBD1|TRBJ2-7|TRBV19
TGTGCCAGTAGTATGCCCGGGACAGGGGCCCCCTACGAGCAGTACTTC
CASSMPGTGAPYEQYF
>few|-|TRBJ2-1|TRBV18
TGTGCCAGCTCACCATCGGGCGATGAGCAGTTCTTC
CASSPSGDEQFF
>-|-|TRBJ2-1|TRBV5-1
TGCGCCAGTCAAGACACGAGCTCCTACAATGAGCAGTTCTTC
CASQDTSSYNEQFF
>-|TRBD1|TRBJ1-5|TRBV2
TGTGCCAGCCGTAGGCAGGGGGTGAATCAGCCCCAGCATTTT
CASRRQGVNQPQHF
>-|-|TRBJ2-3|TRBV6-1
TGTGCCAGCAGTGAAAGCCAGGTGGGCACAGATACGCAGTATTTT
CASSESQVGTDTQYF
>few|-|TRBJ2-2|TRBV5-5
TGTGCCAGCAGCGATCACAACACCGGGGAGCTGTTTTTT
CASSDHNTGELFF
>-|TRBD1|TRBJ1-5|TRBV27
TGTGCCAGCAGTCGAACCCGGGACAGAAATAATCAGCCCCAGCATTTT
CASSRTRDRNNQPQHF
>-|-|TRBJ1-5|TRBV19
TGTGCCAGTAGTGCTCTGTGGGGTAGCTACAATCAGCCCCAGCATTTT
CASSALWGSYNQPQHF
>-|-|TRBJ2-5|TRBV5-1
TGCGCCAGCAGCTCGGCAGGCCAAGAGACCCAGTACTTC
CASSSAGQETQYF
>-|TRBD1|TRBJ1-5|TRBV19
TGTGCCAGTAGTATCCTACAGGGGCCAGATCAGCCCCAGCATTTT
CASSILQGPDQPQHF
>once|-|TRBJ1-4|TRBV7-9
TGTGCCGCGCAGGGGAAGGTGGATGAAAAACTGTTTTTT
CAAQGKVDEKLFF
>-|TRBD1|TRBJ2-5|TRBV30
TGTGCCTGGAGAGAATTCGCCGGGACAGGGGGCAATTGGGCCCAGTACTTC
CAWREFAGTGGNWAQYF
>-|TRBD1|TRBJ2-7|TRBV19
TGTGCCAGTAGTCTGGGACAGGGTGGTCCCTACGAGCAGTACTTC
CASSLGQGGPYEQYF
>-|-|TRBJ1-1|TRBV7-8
TGTGCCAGCAGCTTAGAAAGGACTCACACTGAAGCTTTCTTT
CASSLERTHTEAFF
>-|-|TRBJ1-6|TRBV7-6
TGTGCCAGCAGCTTATTTGGGACCGGATCACCCCTCCACTTT
CASSLFGTGSPLHF
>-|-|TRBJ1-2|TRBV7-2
TGTGCCAGCAGCTTAGGGAACAGGGAAAAGTCCTACACCTTC
CASSLGNREKSYTF
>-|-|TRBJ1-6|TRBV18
TGTGCCAGCTCACCACCAGGGATGAGTTCACCCCTCCACTTT
CASSPPGMSSPLHF
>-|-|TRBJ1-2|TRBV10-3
TGTGCCATCAGTGGTAGTCAGGGAATCACGCACGGCTACACCTTC
CAISGSQGITHGYTF
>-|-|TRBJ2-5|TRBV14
TGTGCCAGCAGCATCCGTTTACTGGAGACCCAGTACTTC
CASSIRLLETQYF
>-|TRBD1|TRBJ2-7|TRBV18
TGTGCCAGCTCAAAACAGGGGGCGCGAGACGAGCAGTACTTC
CASSKQGARDEQYF
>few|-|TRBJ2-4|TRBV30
TGTGCCTGGAGTGGAGGGGGACTAGCCAAAAACATTCAGTACTTC
CAWSGGGLAKNIQYF
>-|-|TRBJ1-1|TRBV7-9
TGTGCCAGCAGCCAACACGGCTCGAACACTGAAGCTTTCTTT
CASSQHGSNTEAFF
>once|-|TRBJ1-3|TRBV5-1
TGCGCCAGCAGCTTGGGCAGGGTGGAAAACACCATATATTTT
CASSLGRVENTIYF
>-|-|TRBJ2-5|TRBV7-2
TGTGCCAGCTCAGCGGCAGGGAAGGAGACCCAGTACTTC
CASSAAGKETQYF
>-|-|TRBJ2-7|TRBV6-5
TGTGCCAGCAGTACCACCGGATTCGAGGAGCAGTACTTC
CASSTTGFEEQYF
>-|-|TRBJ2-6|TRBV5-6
TGTGCCAGCAGCTCCTGGATGAGGCGGATCTCTGGGGCCAACGTCCTGACTTTC
CASSSWMRRISGANVLTF
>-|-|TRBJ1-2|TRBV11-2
TGTGCCAGCAGCTTAGTGCTCGCCCCCGCTAACTATGGCTACACCTTC
CASSLVLAPANYGYTF
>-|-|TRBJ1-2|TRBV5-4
TGTGCCAGCAGCTTGGGCGGGCACTATGGCTACACCTTC
CASSLGGHYGYTF
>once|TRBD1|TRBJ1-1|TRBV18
TGTGCCAGCTCAGGACAGGCGAACACTGAAGCTTTCTTT
CASSGQANTEAFF
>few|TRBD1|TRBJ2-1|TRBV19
TGTGCCAGTAGTATTGGGGACAGGGACTACAATGAGCAGTTCTTC
CASSIGDRDYNEQFF
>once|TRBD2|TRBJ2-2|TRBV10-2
TGCGCCAGCAGTGATGGACTAGCGGGGACCGGGGAGCTGTTTTTT
CASSDGLAGTGELFF
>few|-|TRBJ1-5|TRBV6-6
TGTGCCAGCGGAGTGGGGGGTCTCAGGCAGCCCCAGCATTTT
CASGVGGLRQPQHF